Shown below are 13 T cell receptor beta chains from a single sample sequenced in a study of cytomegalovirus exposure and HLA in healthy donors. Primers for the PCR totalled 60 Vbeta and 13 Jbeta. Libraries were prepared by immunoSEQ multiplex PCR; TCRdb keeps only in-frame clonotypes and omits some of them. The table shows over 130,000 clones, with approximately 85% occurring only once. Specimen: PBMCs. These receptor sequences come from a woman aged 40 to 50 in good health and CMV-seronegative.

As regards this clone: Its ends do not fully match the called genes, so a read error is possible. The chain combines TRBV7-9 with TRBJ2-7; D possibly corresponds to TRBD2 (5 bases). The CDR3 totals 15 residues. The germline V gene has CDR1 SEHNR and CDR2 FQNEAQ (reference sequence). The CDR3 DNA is TGTTCCAGCAGCTTAGGAGGCGGTATATACTACGAGCAGTACTTC. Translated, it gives CSSSLGGGIYYEQYF.

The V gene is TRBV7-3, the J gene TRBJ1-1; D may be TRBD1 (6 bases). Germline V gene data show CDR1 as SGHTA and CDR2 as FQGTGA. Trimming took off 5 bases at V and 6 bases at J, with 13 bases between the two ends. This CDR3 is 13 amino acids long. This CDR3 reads CASSVPGAPEAFF. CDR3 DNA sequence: TGTGCCAGCAGCGTACCAGGGGCCCCTGAAGCTTTCTTT.

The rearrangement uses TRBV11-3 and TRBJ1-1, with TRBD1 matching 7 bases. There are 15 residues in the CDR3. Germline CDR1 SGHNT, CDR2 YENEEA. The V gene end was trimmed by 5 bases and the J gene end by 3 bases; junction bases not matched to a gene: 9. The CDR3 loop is CASSLKGTEYTEAFF. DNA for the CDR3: TGTGCCAGCAGCCTCAAGGGGACAGAGTACACTGAAGCTTTCTTT.

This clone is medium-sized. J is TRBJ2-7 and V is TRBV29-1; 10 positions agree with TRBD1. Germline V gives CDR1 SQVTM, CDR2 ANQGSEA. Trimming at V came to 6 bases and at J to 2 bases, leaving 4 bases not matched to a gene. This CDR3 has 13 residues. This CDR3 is CSVQGQGTYEQYF. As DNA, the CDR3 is TGCAGCGTACAGGGACAGGGGACCTACGAGCAGTACTTC.

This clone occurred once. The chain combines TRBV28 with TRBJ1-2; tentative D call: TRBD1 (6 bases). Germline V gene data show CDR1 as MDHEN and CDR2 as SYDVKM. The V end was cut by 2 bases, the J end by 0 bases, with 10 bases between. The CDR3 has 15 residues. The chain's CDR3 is CASSLLGTTNYGYTF. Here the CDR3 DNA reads TGTGCCAGCAGTTTACTAGGGACAACTAACTATGGCTACACCTTC.

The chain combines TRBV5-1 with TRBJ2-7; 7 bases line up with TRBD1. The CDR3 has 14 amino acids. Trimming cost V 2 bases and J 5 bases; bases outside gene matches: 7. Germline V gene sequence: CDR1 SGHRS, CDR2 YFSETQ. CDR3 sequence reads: CASSLGQVGNEQYF. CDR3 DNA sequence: TGCGCCAGCAGCTTAGGACAGGTCGGCAACGAGCAGTACTTC.

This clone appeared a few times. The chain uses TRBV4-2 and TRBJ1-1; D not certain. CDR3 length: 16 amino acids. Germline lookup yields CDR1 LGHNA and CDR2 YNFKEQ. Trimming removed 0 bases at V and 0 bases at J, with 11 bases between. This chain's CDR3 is CASSQELQVMNTEAFF. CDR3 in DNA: TGTGCCAGCAGCCAAGAGTTGCAGGTCATGAACACTGAAGCTTTCTTT.

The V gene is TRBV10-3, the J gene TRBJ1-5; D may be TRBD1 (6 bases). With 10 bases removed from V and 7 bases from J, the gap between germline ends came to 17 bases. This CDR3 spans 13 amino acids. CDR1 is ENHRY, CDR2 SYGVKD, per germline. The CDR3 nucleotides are TGTGCCAACCGACAGGAGGTCGGGCAGCCCCAGCATTTT. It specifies CANRQEVGQPQHF.

The DNA of the CDR3 is TGTGCCAGCAGCTTAGGCGGGGACAGCCTCTACGAGCAGTACTTC. Translated: CASSLGGDSLYEQYF. The chain uses TRBV11-3 and TRBJ2-7, with a weak D call TRBD1 (7 bases). Trimming stripped 1 base from V and 3 bases from J, with 13 bases between. The CDR3 sequence is 15 residues long. CDR1 SGHNT and CDR2 YENEEA come from the germline V gene.

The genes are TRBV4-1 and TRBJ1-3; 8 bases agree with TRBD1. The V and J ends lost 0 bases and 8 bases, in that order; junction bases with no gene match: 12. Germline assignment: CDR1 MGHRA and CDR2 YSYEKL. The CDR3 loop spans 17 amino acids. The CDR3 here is CASSQEQGTGRAYTIYF. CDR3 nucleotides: TGCGCCAGCAGCCAAGAACAAGGGACAGGAAGGGCCTACACCATATATTTT.

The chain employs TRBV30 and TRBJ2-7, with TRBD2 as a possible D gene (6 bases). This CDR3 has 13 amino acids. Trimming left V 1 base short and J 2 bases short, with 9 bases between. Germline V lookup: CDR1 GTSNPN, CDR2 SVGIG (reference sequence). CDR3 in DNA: TGTGCCTGGAGTGGGGGGGACCCCTACGAGCAGTACTTC. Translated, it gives CAWSGGDPYEQYF.

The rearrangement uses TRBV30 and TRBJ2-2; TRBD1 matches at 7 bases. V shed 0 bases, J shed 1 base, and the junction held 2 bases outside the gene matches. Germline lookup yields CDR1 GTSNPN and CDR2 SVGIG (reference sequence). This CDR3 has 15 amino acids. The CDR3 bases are TGTGCCTGGAGTGTGAGGGGGCTGAACACCGGGGAGCTGTTTTTT. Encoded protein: CAWSVRGLNTGELFF.

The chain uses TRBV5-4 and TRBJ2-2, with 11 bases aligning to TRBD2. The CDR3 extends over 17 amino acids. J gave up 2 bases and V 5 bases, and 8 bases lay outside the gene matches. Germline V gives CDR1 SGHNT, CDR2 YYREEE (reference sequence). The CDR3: CASSHLAGGPNTGELFF. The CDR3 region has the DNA TGTGCCAGCAGTCACCTAGCGGGAGGCCCTAACACCGGGGAGCTGTTTTTT.